The 32 T cell receptor beta chains below all came from one sample that was sequenced in a study of blood T cell repertoires in COVID-19. TCRdb keeps only in-frame clones here, not all; method: immunoSEQ multiplex PCR. The table has over 200,000 clones, over 80% seen once; the top ten hold 27%. Sequenced input: peripheral blood. The receptors shown here come from a man aged 35 to 55 with acute or convalescent COVID-19.

The chain joins TRBV4-3 to TRBJ2-3; tentatively, D is TRBD2 (6 bases). From germline, CDR1 is LGHNA and CDR2 YSLEER. The CDR3 loop spans 20 amino acids. Trimming removed 0 bases at V and 3 bases at J, with 25 bases between. CDR3 region: CASSQDWASAPRVWTDTQYF. The CDR3 bases are TGCGCCAGCAGCCAAGATTGGGCTAGCGCTCCCAGGGTCTGGACAGATACGCAGTATTTT.

The V gene is TRBV7-2, the J gene TRBJ1-5; no reliable D call. Deletions cut 1 base from V and 7 bases from J, with 11 bases between. Germline values: CDR1 SGHTA, CDR2 FQGNSA. The CDR3 covers 14 residues. The chain's CDR3 is CASSLVSVWQPQHF. In nucleotides, the CDR3 is TGTGCCAGCAGCTTAGTCTCAGTTTGGCAGCCCCAGCATTTT.

The chain links TRBV27 to TRBJ1-5; a weak D match, TRBD1 (6 bases). The CDR3 totals 16 residues. Germline V lookup: CDR1 MNHEY, CDR2 SMNVEV (reference sequence). Trimming took off 6 bases at V and 1 base at J, with 16 bases between the two ends. DNA of the CDR3: TGTGCCAGCAGCCCCCAAACAGGGTTGAGCAATCAGCCCCAGCATTTT. This sequence encodes CASSPQTGLSNQPQHF.

V usage is TRBV5-5 and J usage is TRBJ1-1; TRBD1 matches 9 bases. The V segment lost 0 bases and the J segment 2 bases; nucleotides outside the gene matches: 5. Germline CDR1 reads SGHKS; CDR2 reads YYEKEE (reference sequence). The CDR3 spans 16 residues. In nucleotides, the CDR3 is TGTGCCAGCAGCTTGGTACAGGGGGCGCGAAACACTGAAGCTTTCTTT. Translating it yields CASSLVQGARNTEAFF. The full variable domain, rest sourced from reference TRBV5-5 and TRBJ1-1, is DAGVTQSPTHLIKTRGQQVTLRCSPISGHKSVSWYQQVLGQGPQFIFQYYEKEERGRGNFPDRFSARQFPNYSSELNVNALLLGDSALYLCASSLVQGARNTEAFFGQGTRLTVV.

The chain joins TRBV2 to TRBJ1-3; 8 bases agree with TRBD1. Looked up from germline, CDR1 is SNHLY and CDR2 is FYNNEI. The CDR3 is made up of 15 amino acids. V lost 6 bases to trimming and J lost 3 bases; unmatched junction nucleotides: 7. The CDR3 DNA sequence: TGTGCCAGCAGCACAGGGGGTTTTTTTGGAAACACCATATATTTT. This codes for CASSTGGFFGNTIYF.

The gene calls are TRBV7-2 and TRBJ1-4, with a possible D match to TRBD1 (6 bases). CDR1 SGHTA and CDR2 FQGNSA come from the germline V gene. V dropped 2 bases and J dropped 3 bases, with 16 bases sitting between them. This CDR3 has 17 amino acids. The CDR3 loop is CASSLSPHRASNEKLFF. The CDR3 DNA is TGTGCCAGCAGCTTATCTCCCCACAGGGCCTCTAATGAAAAACTGTTTTTT.

V usage is TRBV7-8 and J usage is TRBJ1-2; weak D call: TRBD1 (5 bases). CDR1 SGHVS and CDR2 FQNEAQ come from the germline V gene. V shed 2 bases and J shed 2 bases, with 12 bases lying between them. The CDR3 is 15 residues long. The CDR3 loop reads CASSLQGDINYGYTF. Written as DNA, the CDR3 is TGTGCCAGCAGCTTACAGGGCGACATAAACTATGGCTACACCTTC.

This clone was seen more than once but under ten times. The V and J genes are TRBV5-1 and TRBJ2-5, with D hard to call. V lost 4 bases and J lost 1, with 8 bases in between. The germline gives CDR1 SGHRS, CDR2 YFSETQ. The CDR3 sequence is 13 residues long. This CDR3 is CASSAEPQETQYF. CDR3 in DNA: TGCGCCAGCAGCGCGGAACCCCAAGAGACCCAGTACTTC. The whole variable domain, remainder taken from reference TRBV5-1 and TRBJ2-5, is KAGVTQTPRYLIKTRGQQVTLSCSPISGHRSVSWYQQTPGQGLQFLFEYFSETQRNKGNFPGRFSGRQFSNSRSEMNVSTLELGDSALYLCASSAEPQETQYFGPGTRLLVL.

This chain joins TRBV29-1 and TRBJ1-2; no clear D. Germline assignment: CDR1 SQVTM and CDR2 ANQGSEA. The CDR3 loop spans 13 amino acids. V shed 1 base and J shed 0 bases, with 6 bases lying between them. CDR3: CSVEVSSNYGYTF. For the CDR3, the DNA is TGCAGCGTTGAAGTCAGTTCTAACTATGGCTACACCTTC.

V gene TRBV21-1 combines with J gene TRBJ2-7; TRBD1 is the table's D call, not checked against the DNA. TRBV21-1 is a pseudogene segment. This CDR3 spans 14 amino acids. The CDR3 spells CASTQQGVSYEQYF. Here the CDR3 DNA reads TGTGCCAGCACCCAACAGGGTGTATCCTACGAGCAGTACTTC.

V gene TRBV5-1 combines with J gene TRBJ2-3; 10 bases map to TRBD2. Germline V lookup: CDR1 SGHRS, CDR2 YFSETQ. The CDR3 contains 16 residues. J gave up 0 bases and V 5 bases, and 6 bases lay outside the gene matches. This CDR3 reads CASSYSGRGSTDTQYF. In DNA, the CDR3 is TGCGCCAGCAGTTACAGCGGGAGGGGGAGCACAGATACGCAGTATTTT.

V usage is TRBV6-5 and J usage is TRBJ1-5, with D perhaps TRBD1 (6 bases). The CDR3 runs to 15 residues. Germline V CDR1 and CDR2: MNHEY, SVGAGI. Trimming cost V 4 bases and J 6 bases, with 16 bases left between them. CDR3 region: CASSLYRVDGQPQHF. Written as DNA, the CDR3 is TGTGCCAGCAGTTTGTACAGGGTAGACGGTCAGCCCCAGCATTTT.

This clone came up a few times. This chain joins TRBV6-2 or TRBV6-3 and TRBJ2-1, with D possibly being TRBD2 (6 bases). The CDR3 is made up of 14 amino acids. With 5 bases removed from V and 5 bases from J, the gap between germline ends came to 13 bases. Germline assignment: CDR1 MNHEY and CDR2 SVGEGT. The CDR3 reads CASSRGTVNNEQFF. The CDR3 nucleotides are TGTGCCAGCAGTCGCGGGACCGTAAACAATGAGCAGTTCTTC.

This chain links TRBV3-1 (or the pseudogene TRBV3-2) with TRBJ2-3; 8 bases align to TRBD2. Germline V gene sequence: CDR1 LGHDT, CDR2 YNNKEL (reference sequence). This CDR3 has 15 amino acids. Unmatched junction bases numbered 5, after V lost 5 bases and J lost 1 base. For the CDR3, the DNA is TGTGCCAGCAGCTACGGGAGGGCCGGCACAGATACGCAGTATTTT. Translation gives CASSYGRAGTDTQYF.

V usage is TRBV29-1 and J usage is TRBJ1-2; 8 nucleotides line up with TRBD1. Germline assignment: CDR1 SQVTM and CDR2 ANQGSEA. This CDR3 is 16 amino acids long. The V gene end was trimmed by 3 bases and the J gene end by 3 bases; junction bases not matched to a gene: 12. The DNA for the CDR3 is TGCAGCGTTGAGGGCTGGACAGGGATCGGTGACTATGGCTACACCTTC. It specifies CSVEGWTGIGDYGYTF.

The V call is TRBV4-3, the J call TRBJ2-5, with TRBD2 as a possible D gene (6 bases). With 1 base removed from V and 4 bases from J, the gap between germline ends came to 10 bases. The V gene's germline CDR1 is LGHNA and CDR2 YSLEER. CDR3 length: 14 residues. CDR3 protein: CASSQGASVETQYF. The CDR3 DNA reads as TGCGCCAGCAGCCAAGGGGCTAGCGTAGAGACCCAGTACTTC.

The chain employs TRBV3-1 (or the pseudogene TRBV3-2) and TRBJ1-1; D unclear. This CDR3 contains 13 residues. Germline CDR1 LGHDT, CDR2 YNNKEL (reference sequence). Trimming left V 0 bases short and J 11 bases short, with 13 bases between. Here the CDR3 reads CASSQDGDETAFF. CDR3 bases: TGTGCCAGCAGCCAAGACGGGGATGAGACTGCTTTCTTT.

The chain combines TRBV29-1 with TRBJ1-1; perhaps TRBD1 as D (6 bases). Germline assignment: CDR1 SQVTM and CDR2 ANQGSEA. The CDR3 runs to 13 residues. V was trimmed by 6 bases and J by 5 bases, leaving 16 bases between them. The CDR3 region has the DNA TGCAGCGTACGGACAGCCCGGAGGACTGAAGCTTTCTTT. Its translation: CSVRTARRTEAFF.

This sequence joins TRBV6-5 and TRBJ1-2; TRBD1 matches at 8 bases. With V trimmed by 6 bases and J by 3 bases, 9 bases remained unmatched. The CDR3 contains 15 residues. The germline V gene encodes CDR1 MNHEY and CDR2 SVGAGI. DNA of the CDR3: TGTGCCAGCAGACAAACAGGGGGGGGCTACTATGGCTACACCTTC. It yields the protein CASRQTGGGYYGYTF.

This clone was seen only a few times. The chain uses TRBV7-2 and TRBJ1-1, with 7 nucleotides matching TRBD1. The junction had 10 bases not matched to a gene; V was cut back by 5 bases and J by 4 bases. The germline CDR1 and CDR2 sequences are SGHTA and FQGNSA. CDR3 length equals 15 residues. CDR3 in amino acids: CASSSSGTASTEAFF. The CDR3 region has the DNA TGTGCCAGCAGCAGCTCCGGGACAGCGAGCACTGAAGCTTTCTTT. Full variable domain (missing parts from reference TRBV7-2 and TRBJ1-1): GAGVSQSPSNKVTEKGKDVELRCDPISGHTALYWYRQSLGQGLEFLIYFQGNSAPDKSGLPSDRFSAERTGGSVSTLTIQRTQQEDSAVYLCASSSSGTASTEAFFGQGTRLTVV.

The chain employs TRBV5-5 and TRBJ2-1, with TRBD1 identical over 9 bases. The germline CDR1 and CDR2 sequences are SGHKS and YYEKEE (reference sequence). This CDR3 is 15 amino acids long. The V segment lost 2 bases and the J segment 4 bases; nucleotides outside the gene matches: 4. The DNA for the CDR3 is TGTGCCAGCAGCTTTCAGACAGGGGGTTACAATGAGCAGTTCTTC. It is translated as CASSFQTGGYNEQFF.

V gene TRBV11-2 combines with J gene TRBJ1-3; D not resolved. Per germline, CDR1 SGHAT and CDR2 FQNNGV. This CDR3 is 14 amino acids long. Trimming took 2 bases from V and 2 from J, leaving 7 bases between them. CDR3 nucleotides: TGTGCCAGCAGCTTAAGGGAGGCTGGAAACACCATATATTTT. Protein: CASSLREAGNTIYF.

The chain joins TRBV6-5 to TRBJ1-6; D is undetermined. Germline V gives CDR1 MNHEY, CDR2 SVGAGI. Trimming cost V 2 bases and J 7 bases, with 12 bases left between them. CDR3 length: 15 residues. This CDR3 reads CASSYGGPGNSPLHF. The CDR3 bases are TGTGCCAGCAGTTACGGAGGGCCTGGGAATTCACCCCTCCACTTT.

V is TRBV7-8 and J is TRBJ2-7; 16 nucleotides match TRBD2. CDR1 SGHVS and CDR2 FQNEAQ come from the germline V gene. The V gene end was trimmed by 4 bases and the J gene end by 0 bases; junction bases not matched to a gene: 6. CDR3 length equals 18 residues. Written as DNA, the CDR3 is TGTGCCAGCAGCTCCGGGACTAGCGGGAGGGAGTACTCCTACGAGCAGTACTTC. Its translation: CASSSGTSGREYSYEQYF.

The chain recombines TRBV10-3 with TRBJ1-1, with D unresolved. The V gene lost 3 bases and the J gene lost 0 bases, with 5 bases spanning the gap. The germline V gene has CDR1 ENHRY and CDR2 SYGVKD. The CDR3 extends over 13 amino acids. CDR3: CAISESVNTEAFF. The CDR3 DNA sequence: TGTGCCATCAGTGAATCGGTGAACACTGAAGCTTTCTTT.

This rearrangement joins TRBV5-1 to TRBJ2-7; 13 positions match TRBD2. Germline V gene lookup returns CDR1 SGHRS and CDR2 YFSETQ. The CDR3 covers 16 residues. Unmatched junction bases numbered 6, after V lost 4 bases and J lost 2 bases. CDR3 amino acids: CASSREGLAGTYEQYF. CDR3 DNA: TGCGCCAGCAGCAGGGAGGGACTAGCGGGAACCTACGAGCAGTACTTC.

This rearrangement joins TRBV23-1 to TRBJ2-3; the match to TRBD1 covers 9 bases. TRBV23-1 is flagged as an ORF with uncertain function. This CDR3 spans 18 amino acids. J lost 4 bases, V lost 2 bases, and 13 bases had no gene match. The CDR3 loop is CASSQGGTGTGIPDTQYF. CDR3 sequence (DNA): TGCGCCAGCAGTCAAGGCGGGACCGGGACAGGGATTCCAGATACGCAGTATTTT.

CDR3 in amino acids: CASSWGDEQYF. For the CDR3, the DNA is TGTGCCAGCAGTTGGGGGGACGAGCAGTACTTC. The J gene is TRBJ2-7, the V gene TRBV12-3 or TRBV12-4, with D perhaps matching TRBD2 (6 bases). V lost 4 bases, J lost 5 bases, and 6 bases lay in between. The CDR3 has 11 amino acids.

The V call is TRBV6-4, the J call TRBJ2-5; maybe TRBD2 (6 bases). V was cut by 0 bases and J by 1 base, with 15 bases left in between. The CDR3 runs to 17 residues. The germline V gene has CDR1 MRHNA and CDR2 SNTAGT. In nucleotides, the CDR3 is TGTGCCAGCAGTGACTCGCTGGGGGAGGAAGGCCAAGAGACCCAGTACTTC. The encoded protein is CASSDSLGEEGQETQYF.

The chain couples TRBV10-3 to TRBJ1-2; a weak D match, TRBD1 (6 bases). The CDR3 is 14 residues long. The V gene's germline CDR1 is ENHRY and CDR2 SYGVKD. The germline V and J ends were trimmed by 6 bases and 1 base, with 12 bases remaining between them. The CDR3: CAISRDTNNYGYTF. DNA of the CDR3: TGTGCCATCAGCCGGGACACCAATAACTATGGCTACACCTTC.

This clone was seen a few times. The chain couples TRBV19 to TRBJ1-4; D may be TRBD1 (6 bases). The CDR3 totals 14 residues. Per germline, CDR1 LNHDA and CDR2 SQIVND (reference sequence). V was shortened by 3 bases and J by 7 bases, with 12 bases between the two germline ends. The CDR3 spells CASSMVLGGEKLFF. The CDR3 coding sequence is TGTGCCAGTAGTATGGTCCTAGGGGGTGAAAAACTGTTTTTT.

The chain employs TRBV4-1 and TRBJ1-5, with a tentative D call TRBD1 (5 bases). V was shortened by 4 bases and J by 11 bases, with 21 bases between the two germline ends. CDR3 size: 15 residues. The germline V gene has CDR1 MGHRA and CDR2 YSYEKL. CDR3 region: CASSRDGAPGLAQHF. The CDR3 nucleotides read TGCGCCAGCAGCCGGGATGGGGCTCCAGGTTTGGCCCAGCATTTT.